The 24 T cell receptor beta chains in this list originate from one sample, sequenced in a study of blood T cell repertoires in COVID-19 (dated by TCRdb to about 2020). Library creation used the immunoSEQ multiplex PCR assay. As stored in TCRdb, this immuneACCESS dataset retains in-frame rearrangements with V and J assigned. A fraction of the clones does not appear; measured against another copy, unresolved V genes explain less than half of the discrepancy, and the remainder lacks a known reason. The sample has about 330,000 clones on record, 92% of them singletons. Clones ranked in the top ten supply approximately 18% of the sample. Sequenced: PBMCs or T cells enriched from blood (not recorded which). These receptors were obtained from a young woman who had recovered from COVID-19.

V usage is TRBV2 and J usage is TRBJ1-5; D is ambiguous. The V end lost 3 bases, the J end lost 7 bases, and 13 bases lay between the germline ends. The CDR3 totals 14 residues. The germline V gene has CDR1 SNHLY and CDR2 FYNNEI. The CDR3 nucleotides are TGTGCCAGCAGTGACTGGGGTCGAGGGCAGCCCCAGCATTTT. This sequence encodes CASSDWGRGQPQHF.

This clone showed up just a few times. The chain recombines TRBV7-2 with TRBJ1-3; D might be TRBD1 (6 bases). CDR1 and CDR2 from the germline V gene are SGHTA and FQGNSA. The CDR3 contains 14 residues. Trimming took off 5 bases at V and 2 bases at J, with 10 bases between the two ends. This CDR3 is CASSKQGAGNTIYF. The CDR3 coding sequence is TGTGCCAGCAGCAAACAGGGAGCTGGAAACACCATATATTTT.

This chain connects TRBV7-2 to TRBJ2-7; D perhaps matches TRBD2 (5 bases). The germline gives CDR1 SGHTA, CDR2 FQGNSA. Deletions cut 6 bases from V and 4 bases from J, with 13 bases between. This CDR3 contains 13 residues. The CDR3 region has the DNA TGTGCCAGCAGTTCCCGCCCGGGGTACGAGCAGTACTTC. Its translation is CASSSRPGYEQYF. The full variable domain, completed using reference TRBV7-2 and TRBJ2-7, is GAGVSQSPSNKVTEKGKDVELRCDPISGHTALYWYRQSLGQGLEFLIYFQGNSAPDKSGLPSDRFSAERTGGSVSTLTIQRTQQEDSAVYLCASSSRPGYEQYFGPGTRLTVT.

CDR3 in DNA: TGTGCCAGCAGCCACCCAAAGACCGGGGGTTATGGCTACACCTTC. It specifies CASSHPKTGGYGYTF. The rearrangement links TRBV7-9 to TRBJ1-2, with a tentative D call TRBD1 (5 bases). V lost 5 bases, J lost 5 bases, and 18 bases lay in between. The CDR3 is 15 amino acids. The germline V gene has CDR1 SEHNR and CDR2 FQNEAQ (reference sequence). Together with reference TRBV7-9 and TRBJ1-2, the CDR3 gives the full variable domain: DTGVSQNPRHKITKRGQNVTFRCDPISEHNRLYWYRQTLGQGPEFLTYFQNEAQLEKSRLLSDRFSAERPKGSFSTLEIQRTEQGDSAMYLCASSHPKTGGYGYTFGSGTRLTVV.

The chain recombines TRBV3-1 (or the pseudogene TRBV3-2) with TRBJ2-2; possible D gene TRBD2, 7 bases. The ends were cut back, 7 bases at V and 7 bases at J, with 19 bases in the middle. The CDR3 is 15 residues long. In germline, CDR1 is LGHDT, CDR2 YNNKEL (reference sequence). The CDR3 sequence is CASTPREGVVGELFF. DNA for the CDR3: TGTGCCAGCACCCCTAGGGAGGGGGTGGTCGGGGAGCTGTTTTTT.

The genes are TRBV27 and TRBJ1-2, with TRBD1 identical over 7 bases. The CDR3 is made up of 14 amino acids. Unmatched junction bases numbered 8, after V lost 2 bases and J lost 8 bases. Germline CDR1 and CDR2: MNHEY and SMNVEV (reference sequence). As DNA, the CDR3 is TGTGCCAGCAGTTTAGTATTAGGGGGCGGCGGCTACACCTTC. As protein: CASSLVLGGGGYTF.

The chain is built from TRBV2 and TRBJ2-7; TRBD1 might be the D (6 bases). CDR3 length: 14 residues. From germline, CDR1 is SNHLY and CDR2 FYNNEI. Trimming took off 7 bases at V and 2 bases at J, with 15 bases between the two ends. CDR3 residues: CASTHSTGPYEQYF. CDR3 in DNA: TGTGCCAGCACGCATTCGACAGGACCCTACGAGCAGTACTTC.

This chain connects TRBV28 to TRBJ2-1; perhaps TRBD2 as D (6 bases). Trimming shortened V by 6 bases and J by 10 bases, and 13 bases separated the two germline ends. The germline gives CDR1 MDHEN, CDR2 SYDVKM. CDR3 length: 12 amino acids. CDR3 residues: CASSGGSGEQFF. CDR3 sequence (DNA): TGTGCCAGCAGCGGGGGATCCGGGGAGCAGTTCTTC. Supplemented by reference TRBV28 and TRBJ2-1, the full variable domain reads DVKVTQSSRYLVKRTGEKVFLECVQDMDHENMFWYRQDPGLGLRLIYFSYDVKMKEKGDIPEGYSVSREKKERFSLILESASTNQTSMYLCASSGGSGEQFFGPGTRLTVL.

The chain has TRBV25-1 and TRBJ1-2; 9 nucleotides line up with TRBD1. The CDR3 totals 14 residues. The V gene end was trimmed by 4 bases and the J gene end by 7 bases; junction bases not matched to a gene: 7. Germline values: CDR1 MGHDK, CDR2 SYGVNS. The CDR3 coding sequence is TGTGCCAGCAGTGTGTCAGGGACAGGGACTGGCTACACCTTC. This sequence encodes CASSVSGTGTGYTF.

CDR3 amino acids: CASSPAQNTQYF. The CDR3 DNA reads TGTGCCAGCAGTCCCGCCCAGAATACGCAGTATTTT. The rearrangement links TRBV6-2 or TRBV6-3 to TRBJ2-3; D gene unclear. Germline V CDR1 and CDR2: MNHEY, SVGEGT. Trimming shortened V by 5 bases and J by 7 bases, and 10 bases separated the two germline ends. The CDR3 consists of 12 residues.

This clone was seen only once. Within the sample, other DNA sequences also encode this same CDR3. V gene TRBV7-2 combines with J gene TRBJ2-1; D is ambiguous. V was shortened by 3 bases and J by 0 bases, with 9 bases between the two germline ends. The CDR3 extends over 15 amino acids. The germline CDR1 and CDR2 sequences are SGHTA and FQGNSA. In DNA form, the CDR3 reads TGTGCCAGCAGCTTGGCGGTGAGCTCCTACAATGAGCAGTTCTTC. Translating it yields CASSLAVSSYNEQFF. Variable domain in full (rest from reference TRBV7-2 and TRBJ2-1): GAGVSQSPSNKVTEKGKDVELRCDPISGHTALYWYRQSLGQGLEFLIYFQGNSAPDKSGLPSDRFSAERTGGSVSTLTIQRTQQEDSAVYLCASSLAVSSYNEQFFGPGTRLTVL.

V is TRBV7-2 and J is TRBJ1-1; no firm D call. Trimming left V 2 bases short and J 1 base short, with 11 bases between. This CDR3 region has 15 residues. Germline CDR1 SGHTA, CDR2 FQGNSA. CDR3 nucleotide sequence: TGTGCCAGCAGCTTATCCGTCAGGTCGAACACTGAAGCTTTCTTT. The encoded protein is CASSLSVRSNTEAFF.

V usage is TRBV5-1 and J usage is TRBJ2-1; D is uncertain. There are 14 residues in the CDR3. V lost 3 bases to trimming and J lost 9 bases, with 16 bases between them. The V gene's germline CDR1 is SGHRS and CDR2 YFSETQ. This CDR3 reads CASSSTYLEAEQFF. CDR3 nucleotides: TGCGCCAGCAGCTCTACTTACCTAGAGGCTGAGCAGTTCTTC.

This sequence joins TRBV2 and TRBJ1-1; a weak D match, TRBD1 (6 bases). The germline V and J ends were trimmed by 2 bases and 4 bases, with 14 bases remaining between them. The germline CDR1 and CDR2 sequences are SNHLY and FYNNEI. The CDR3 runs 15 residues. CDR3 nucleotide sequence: TGTGCCAGCAGTGAACAGGGGAATATGGGCACTGAAGCTTTCTTT. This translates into CASSEQGNMGTEAFF.

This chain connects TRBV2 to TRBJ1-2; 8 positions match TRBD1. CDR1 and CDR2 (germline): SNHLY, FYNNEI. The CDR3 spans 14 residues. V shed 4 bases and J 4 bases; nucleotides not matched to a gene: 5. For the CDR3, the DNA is TGTGCCAGCAGTGGAGCCGGGACAGGCTATGGCTACACCTTC. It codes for CASSGAGTGYGYTF.

CDR3 region: CASSIKTSQGNQPQHF. CDR3 bases: TGTGCCAGTAGTATTAAGACCTCACAGGGCAATCAGCCCCAGCATTTT. The V call is TRBV19, the J call TRBJ1-5; D possibly corresponds to TRBD1 (5 bases). The germline V and J ends were trimmed by 3 bases and 2 bases, with 14 bases remaining between them. This CDR3 is 16 amino acids long. The germline CDR1 and CDR2 sequences are LNHDA and SQIVND (reference sequence).

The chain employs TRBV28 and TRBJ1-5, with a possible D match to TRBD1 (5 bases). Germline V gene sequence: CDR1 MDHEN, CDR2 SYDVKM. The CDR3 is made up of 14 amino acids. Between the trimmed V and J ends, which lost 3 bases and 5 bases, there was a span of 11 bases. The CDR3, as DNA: TGTGCCAGCAGTTTCGGGGACTTCTATCAGCCCCAGCATTTT. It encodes CASSFGDFYQPQHF.

CDR3 loop: CASSLVSWGRSFNQPQHF. CDR3 DNA sequence: TGTGCCAGCAGCTTAGTTTCTTGGGGGCGCTCCTTCAATCAGCCCCAGCATTTT. The chain has TRBV11-3 and TRBJ1-5, with a weak D call TRBD1 (6 bases). The CDR3 covers 18 residues. Trimming shortened V by 1 base and J by 3 bases, and 19 bases separated the two germline ends. Looked up from germline, CDR1 is SGHNT and CDR2 is YENEEA.

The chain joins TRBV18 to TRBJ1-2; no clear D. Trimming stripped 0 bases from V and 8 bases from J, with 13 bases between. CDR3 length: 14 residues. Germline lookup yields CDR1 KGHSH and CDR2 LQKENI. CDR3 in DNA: TGTGCCAGCTCACCACCTTCACTGGAGAGCGGCTACACCTTC. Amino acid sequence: CASSPPSLESGYTF.

The CDR3 loop is CASSLARNTNYGYTF. For the CDR3, the DNA is TGTGCCAGCAGCTTGGCCAGGAACACTAACTATGGCTACACCTTC. The rearrangement joins TRBV5-5 to TRBJ1-2; D gene uncertain. Germline V gives CDR1 SGHKS, CDR2 YYEKEE (reference sequence). The V end lost 0 bases, the J end lost 0 bases, and 9 bases lay between the germline ends. CDR3 length: 15 amino acids. Complete variable domain (other parts from reference TRBV5-5 and TRBJ1-2): DAGVTQSPTHLIKTRGQQVTLRCSPISGHKSVSWYQQVLGQGPQFIFQYYEKEERGRGNFPDRFSARQFPNYSSELNVNALLLGDSALYLCASSLARNTNYGYTFGSGTRLTVV.

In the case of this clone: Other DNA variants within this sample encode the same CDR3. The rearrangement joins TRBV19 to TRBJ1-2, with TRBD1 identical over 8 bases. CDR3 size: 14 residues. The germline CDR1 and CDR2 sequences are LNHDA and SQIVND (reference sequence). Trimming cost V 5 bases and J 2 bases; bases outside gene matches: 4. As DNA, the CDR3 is TGTGCCAGTAGTTCCCGGACAGGGAACTATGGCTACACCTTC. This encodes CASSSRTGNYGYTF.

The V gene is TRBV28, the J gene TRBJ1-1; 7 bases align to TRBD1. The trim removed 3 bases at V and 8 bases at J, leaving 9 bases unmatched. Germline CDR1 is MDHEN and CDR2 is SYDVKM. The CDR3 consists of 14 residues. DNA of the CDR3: TGTGCCAGCAGTTTCGAGGGGGCGCCCATGGAAGCTTTCTTT. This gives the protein CASSFEGAPMEAFF.

The CDR3: CASRLQGPETQYF. DNA of the CDR3: TGTGCCAGCAGATTACAGGGGCCGGAGACCCAGTACTTC. The V call is TRBV2, the J call TRBJ2-5; 7 bases map to TRBD1. Per the germline V gene, CDR1 is SNHLY and CDR2 is FYNNEI. This CDR3 is 13 amino acids long. The V and J ends lost 6 bases and 5 bases, in that order; junction bases with no gene match: 6. Complete variable domain (other parts from reference TRBV2 and TRBJ2-5): EPEVTQTPSHQVTQMGQEVILRCVPISNHLYFYWYRQILGQKVEFLVSFYNNEISEKSEIFDDQFSVERPDGSNFTLKIRSTKLEDSAMYFCASRLQGPETQYFGPGTRLLVL.

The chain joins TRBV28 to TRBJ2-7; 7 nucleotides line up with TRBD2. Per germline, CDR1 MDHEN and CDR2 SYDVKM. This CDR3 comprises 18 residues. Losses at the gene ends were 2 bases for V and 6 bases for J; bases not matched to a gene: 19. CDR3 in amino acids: CASSLVLSVWEGSGEQYF. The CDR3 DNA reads TGTGCCAGCAGTTTAGTTCTCTCTGTGTGGGAGGGAAGTGGCGAGCAGTACTTC.